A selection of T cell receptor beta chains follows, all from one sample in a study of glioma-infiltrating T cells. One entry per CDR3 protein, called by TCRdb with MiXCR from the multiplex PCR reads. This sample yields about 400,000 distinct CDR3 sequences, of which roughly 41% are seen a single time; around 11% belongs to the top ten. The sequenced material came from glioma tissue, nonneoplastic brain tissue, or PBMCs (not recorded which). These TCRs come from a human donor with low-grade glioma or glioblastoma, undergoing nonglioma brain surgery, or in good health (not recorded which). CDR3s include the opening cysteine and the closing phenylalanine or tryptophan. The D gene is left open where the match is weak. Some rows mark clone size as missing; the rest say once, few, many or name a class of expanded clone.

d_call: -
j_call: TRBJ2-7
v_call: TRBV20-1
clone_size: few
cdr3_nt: TGCAGTGCCACGAAGGACGAGCAGTACTTC
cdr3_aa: CSATKDEQYF

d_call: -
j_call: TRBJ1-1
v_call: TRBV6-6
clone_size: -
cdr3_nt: TGTGCCAGCAGTTACTCGATGTGGGCAGACAACGACGAAGCTTTCTTT
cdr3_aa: CASSYSMWADNDEAFF

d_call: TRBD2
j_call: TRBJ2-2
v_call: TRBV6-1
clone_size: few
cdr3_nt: TGTGCCAGCAAAACTAGCGGGAGAGGAACCGGGGAGCTGTTTTTT
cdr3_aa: CASKTSGRGTGELFF

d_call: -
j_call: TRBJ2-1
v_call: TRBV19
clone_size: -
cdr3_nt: TGTGCCAGTAGGATCCGGGACCAACGGGCCAATGAGCAGTTCTTC
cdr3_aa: CASRIRDQRANEQFF

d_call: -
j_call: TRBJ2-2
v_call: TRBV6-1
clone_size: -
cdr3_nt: TGTGCCAGCAAAGGAGGGGCGAACACCGGGGAGCTGTTTTTT
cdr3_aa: CASKGGANTGELFF

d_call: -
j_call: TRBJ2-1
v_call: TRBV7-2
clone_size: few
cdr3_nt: TGTGCCAGCAGTCTAGGAGCAGGGCGATCCTACAATGAGCAGTTCTTC
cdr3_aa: CASSLGAGRSYNEQFF

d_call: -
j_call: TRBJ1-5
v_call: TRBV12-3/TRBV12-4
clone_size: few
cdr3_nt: TGTGCCAGCAGTTTCGGGGAGGGTCAGCCCCAGCATTTT
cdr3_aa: CASSFGEGQPQHF

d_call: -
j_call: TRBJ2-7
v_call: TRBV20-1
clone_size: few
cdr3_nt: TGCAGTGCCTCCCGCCACGCCTACGAGCAGTACTTC
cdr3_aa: CSASRHAYEQYF

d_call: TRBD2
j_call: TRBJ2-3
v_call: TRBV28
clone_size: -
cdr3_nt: TGTGCCAGCAGTAATCTAGCGGGAGGGCCTTCCACAGATACGCAGTATTTT
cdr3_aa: CASSNLAGGPSTDTQYF

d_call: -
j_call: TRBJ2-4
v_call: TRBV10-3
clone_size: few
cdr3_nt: TGTGCCATCAGTGAGGGACAGGCCAAAAACATTCAGTACTTC
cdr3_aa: CAISEGQAKNIQYF

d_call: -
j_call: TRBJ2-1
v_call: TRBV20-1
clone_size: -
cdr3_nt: TGCAGTGCTAGAGGACGGAACAGTGGGGACAATGAGCAGTTCTTC
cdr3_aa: CSARGRNSGDNEQFF

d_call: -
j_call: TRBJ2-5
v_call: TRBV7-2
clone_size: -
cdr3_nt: TGTGCCAGCAGCCCTAGCACAGGTTTGGAGACCCAGTACTTC
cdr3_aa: CASSPSTGLETQYF

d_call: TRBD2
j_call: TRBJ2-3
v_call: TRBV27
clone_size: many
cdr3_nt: TGTGCCAGCAGTCACCAATTAGCGGGAGCGAGAACAGATACGCAGTATTTT
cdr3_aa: CASSHQLAGARTDTQYF

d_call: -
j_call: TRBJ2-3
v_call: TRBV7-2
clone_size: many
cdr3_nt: TGTGCCAGCAGCTTAGACGGTAGCACAGATACGCAGTATTTT
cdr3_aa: CASSLDGSTDTQYF

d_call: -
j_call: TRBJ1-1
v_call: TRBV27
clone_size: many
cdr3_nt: TGTGCCAGCAGTCTCCAACACCTGGGAGGGACTGAAGCTTTCTTT
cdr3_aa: CASSLQHLGGTEAFF

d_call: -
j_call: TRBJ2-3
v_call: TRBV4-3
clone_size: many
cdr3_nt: TGCGCCAGCAGCCAAGTACACGGCACAGATACGCAGTATTTT
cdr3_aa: CASSQVHGTDTQYF

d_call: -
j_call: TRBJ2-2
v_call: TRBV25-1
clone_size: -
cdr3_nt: TGTGCCAGCAGTGAATACCCGAAGACCGGGGAGCTGTTTTTT
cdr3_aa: CASSEYPKTGELFF

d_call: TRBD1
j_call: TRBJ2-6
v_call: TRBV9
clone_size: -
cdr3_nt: TGTGCCAGCAGCGCGGCTGTGCAGGGGGCTGGGGCCAACGTCCTGACTTTC
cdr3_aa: CASSAAVQGAGANVLTF

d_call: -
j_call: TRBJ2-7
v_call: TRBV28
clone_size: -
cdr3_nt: TGTGCCAGCAGCTCTACGGGACCCCCCTGCGAGCAGTACTTC
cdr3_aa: CASSSTGPPCEQYF

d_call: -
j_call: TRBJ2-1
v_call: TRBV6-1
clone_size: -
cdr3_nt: TGTGCCAGCAGTGAGACCTACGAGCAGTTCTTC
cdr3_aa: CASSETYEQFF

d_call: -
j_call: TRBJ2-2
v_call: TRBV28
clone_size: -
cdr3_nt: TGTGCCAGCCGTACAGGGATCCCCGGGGAGCTGTTTTTT
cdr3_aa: CASRTGIPGELFF

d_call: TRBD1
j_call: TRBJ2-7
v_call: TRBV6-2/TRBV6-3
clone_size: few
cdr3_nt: TGTGCCAGCCATCTGACAGGGAGAGGCTACGAGCAGTACTTC
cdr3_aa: CASHLTGRGYEQYF

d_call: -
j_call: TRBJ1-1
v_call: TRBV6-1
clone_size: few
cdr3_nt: TGTGCCAGCAGTGAACGGAGAGATGGCACTGAAGCTTTCTTT
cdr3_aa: CASSERRDGTEAFF

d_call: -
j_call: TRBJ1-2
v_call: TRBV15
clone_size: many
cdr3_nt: TGTGCCACCAGCAGTCTGGGGGGCTACACCTTC
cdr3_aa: CATSSLGGYTF

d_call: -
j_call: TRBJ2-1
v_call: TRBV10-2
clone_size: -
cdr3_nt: TGTGCCACCAGCTGGCGGGTGGCAGGGAGAATCAATGAGCAGTTCTTC
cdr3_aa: CATSWRVAGRINEQFF

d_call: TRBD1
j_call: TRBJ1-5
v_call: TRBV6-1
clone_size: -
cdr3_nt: TGTGCCAGCAGTCGCCGGGACAGGGGCAATCAGCCCCAGCATTTT
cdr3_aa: CASSRRDRGNQPQHF

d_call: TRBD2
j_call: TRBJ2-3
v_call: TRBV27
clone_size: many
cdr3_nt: TGTGCCAGCAGGCCGCGGGGGTCGGGCACAGATACGCAGTATTTT
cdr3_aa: CASRPRGSGTDTQYF

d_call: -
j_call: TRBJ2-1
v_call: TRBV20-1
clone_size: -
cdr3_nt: TGCAGTGCTAGAGGACTAGAAGCTACTCACTACAATGAGCAGTTCTTC
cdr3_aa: CSARGLEATHYNEQFF

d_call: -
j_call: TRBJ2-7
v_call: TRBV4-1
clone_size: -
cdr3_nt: TGCGCCAGCAGCCTCTATACGACAAGGCCCTTCGTCGAGCAGTACTTC
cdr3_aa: CASSLYTTRPFVEQYF

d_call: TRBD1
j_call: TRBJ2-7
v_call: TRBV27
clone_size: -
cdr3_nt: TGTGCCAGCAGTTTATCTGGACAGGGTTCCCACAAGCAGCACTTC
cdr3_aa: CASSLSGQGSHKQHF

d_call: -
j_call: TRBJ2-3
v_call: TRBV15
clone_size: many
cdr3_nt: TGTGCCACCAGCAGAGATGAGGGTACAGATACGCAGTATTTT
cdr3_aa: CATSRDEGTDTQYF

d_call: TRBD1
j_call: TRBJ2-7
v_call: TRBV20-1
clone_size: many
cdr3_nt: TGCAGTGCTAGAGGGGACAGGGCCTACGAGCAGTACTTC
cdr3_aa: CSARGDRAYEQYF

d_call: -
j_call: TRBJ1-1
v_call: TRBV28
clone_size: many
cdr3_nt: TGTGCCAGCAGTTTAGTTTTCGGATTGAACACTGAAGCTTTCTTT
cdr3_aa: CASSLVFGLNTEAFF

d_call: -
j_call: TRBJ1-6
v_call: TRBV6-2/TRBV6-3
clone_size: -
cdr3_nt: TGTGCCAGCAGTTTCATTTTCTCCGGGTCAGGGCTATTTTCACCCCTCCACTTT
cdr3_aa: CASSFIFSGSGLFSPLHF

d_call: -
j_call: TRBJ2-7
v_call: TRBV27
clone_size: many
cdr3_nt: TGTGCCAGCAGTTTTGCCATATCCGAGTACGAGCAGTACTTC
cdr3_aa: CASSFAISEYEQYF

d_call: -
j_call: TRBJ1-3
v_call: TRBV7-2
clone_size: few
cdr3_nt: TGTGCCAGCAGCTTAGTTGAAGGGTCTGGAAACACCATATATTTT
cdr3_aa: CASSLVEGSGNTIYF

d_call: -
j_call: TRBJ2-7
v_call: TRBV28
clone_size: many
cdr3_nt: TGTGCCAGCAGTAGGCGGCCACCTTACGAGCAGTACTTC
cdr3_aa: CASSRRPPYEQYF